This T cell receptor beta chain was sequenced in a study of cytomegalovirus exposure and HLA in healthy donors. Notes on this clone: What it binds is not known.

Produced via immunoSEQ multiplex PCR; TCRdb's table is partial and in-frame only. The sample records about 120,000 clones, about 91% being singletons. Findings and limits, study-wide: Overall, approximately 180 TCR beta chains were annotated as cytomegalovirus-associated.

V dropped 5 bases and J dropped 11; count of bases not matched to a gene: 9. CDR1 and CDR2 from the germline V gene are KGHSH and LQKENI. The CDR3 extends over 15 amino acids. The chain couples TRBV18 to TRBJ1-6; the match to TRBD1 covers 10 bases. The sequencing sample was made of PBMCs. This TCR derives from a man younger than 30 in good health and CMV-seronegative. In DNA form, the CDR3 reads TGTGCCAGCTCAACCCGGACAGGGGGAGGTACACCCCTCCACTTT. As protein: CASSTRTGGGTPLHF. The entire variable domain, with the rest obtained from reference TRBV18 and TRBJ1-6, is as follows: NAGVMQNPRHLVRRRGQEARLRCSPMKGHSHVYWYRQLPEEGLKFMVYLQKENIIDESGMPKERFSAEFPKEGPSILRIQQVVRGDSAAYFCASSTRTGGGTPLHFGNGTRLTVT.